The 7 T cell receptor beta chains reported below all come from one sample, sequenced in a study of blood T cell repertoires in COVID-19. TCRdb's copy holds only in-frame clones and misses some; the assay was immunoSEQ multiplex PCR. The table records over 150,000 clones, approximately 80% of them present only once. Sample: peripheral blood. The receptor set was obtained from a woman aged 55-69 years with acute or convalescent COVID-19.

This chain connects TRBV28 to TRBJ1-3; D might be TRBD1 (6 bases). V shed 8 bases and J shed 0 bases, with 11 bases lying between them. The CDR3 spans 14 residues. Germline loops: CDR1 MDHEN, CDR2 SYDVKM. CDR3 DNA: TGTGCCAGCTTTGGACAGCCCTCTGGAAACACCATATATTTT. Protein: CASFGQPSGNTIYF. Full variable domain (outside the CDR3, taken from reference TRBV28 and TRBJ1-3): DVKVTQSSRYLVKRTGEKVFLECVQDMDHENMFWYRQDPGLGLRLIYFSYDVKMKEKGDIPEGYSVSREKKERFSLILESASTNQTSMYLCASFGQPSGNTIYFGEGSWLTVV.

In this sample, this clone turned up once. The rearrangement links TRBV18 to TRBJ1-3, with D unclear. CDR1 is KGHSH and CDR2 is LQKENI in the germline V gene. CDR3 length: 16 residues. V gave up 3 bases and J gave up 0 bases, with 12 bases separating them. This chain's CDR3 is CASSPSDAGSGNTIYF. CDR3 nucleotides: TGTGCCAGCTCACCGAGCGACGCCGGCTCTGGAAACACCATATATTTT. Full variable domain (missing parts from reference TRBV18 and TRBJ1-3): NAGVMQNPRHLVRRRGQEARLRCSPMKGHSHVYWYRQLPEEGLKFMVYLQKENIIDESGMPKERFSAEFPKEGPSILRIQQVVRGDSAAYFCASSPSDAGSGNTIYFGEGSWLTVV.

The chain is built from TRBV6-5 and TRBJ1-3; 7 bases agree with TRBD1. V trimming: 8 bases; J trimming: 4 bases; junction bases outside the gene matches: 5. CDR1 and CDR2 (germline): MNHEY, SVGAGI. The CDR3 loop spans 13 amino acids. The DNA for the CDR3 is TGTGCCAGCGAGGGGACAGCGGGAAACACCATATATTTT. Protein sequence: CASEGTAGNTIYF.

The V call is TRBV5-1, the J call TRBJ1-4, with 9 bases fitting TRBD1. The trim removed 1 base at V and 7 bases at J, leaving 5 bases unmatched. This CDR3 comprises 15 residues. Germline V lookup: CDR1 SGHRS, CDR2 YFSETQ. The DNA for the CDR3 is TGCGCCAGCAGCTTGACCGGGACAGGGCGTGAAAAACTGTTTTTT. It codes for CASSLTGTGREKLFF.

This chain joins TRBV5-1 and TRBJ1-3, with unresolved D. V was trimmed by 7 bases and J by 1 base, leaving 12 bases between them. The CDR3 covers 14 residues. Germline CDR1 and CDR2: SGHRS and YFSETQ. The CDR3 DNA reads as TGCGCCAGCGGGTCGGGGATTTCTGGAAACACCATATATTTT. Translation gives CASGSGISGNTIYF.

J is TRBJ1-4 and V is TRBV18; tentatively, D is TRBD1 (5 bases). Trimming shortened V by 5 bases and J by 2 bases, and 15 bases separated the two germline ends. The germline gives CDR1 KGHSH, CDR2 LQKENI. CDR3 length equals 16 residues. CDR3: CASSALARATNEKLFF. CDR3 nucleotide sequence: TGTGCCAGCTCAGCCCTGGCCAGGGCTACTAATGAAAAACTGTTTTTT. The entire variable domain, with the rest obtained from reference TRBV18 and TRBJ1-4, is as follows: NAGVMQNPRHLVRRRGQEARLRCSPMKGHSHVYWYRQLPEEGLKFMVYLQKENIIDESGMPKERFSAEFPKEGPSILRIQQVVRGDSAAYFCASSALARATNEKLFFGSGTQLSVL.

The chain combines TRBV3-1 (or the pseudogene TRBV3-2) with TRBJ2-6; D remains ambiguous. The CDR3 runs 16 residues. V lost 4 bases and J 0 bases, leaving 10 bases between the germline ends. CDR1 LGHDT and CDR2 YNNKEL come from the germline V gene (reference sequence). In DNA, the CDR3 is TGTGCCAGCAGCCGTCGTGGCAACTCTGGGGCCAACGTCCTGACTTTC. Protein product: CASSRRGNSGANVLTF.